Listed below are T cell receptor beta chains from one sample, sequenced in a study of cytomegalovirus exposure and HLA in healthy donors. Assay: immunoSEQ multiplex PCR; the TCRdb copy retains only in-frame clones and omits some. This table has 100,000 or so clones, 75% to 90% appearing once. The material sequenced was PBMCs. These receptors all stem from a man under 40 in good health and CMV-seronegative. Both conserved end residues are part of each CDR3. A D gene is named only where the DNA matches it firmly. The size of a clone is reported for some rows only, either as once, few or many, or as a class for expanded clones.

clone_size: .
v_call: TRBV6-1
j_call: TRBJ1-6
d_call: .
cdr3_aa: CASSPGINSPLHF
cdr3_nt: TGTGCCAGCAGTCCGGGGATTAATTCACCCCTCCACTTT

clone_size: .
v_call: TRBV7-9
j_call: TRBJ2-7
d_call: TRBD2
cdr3_aa: CASSPGGSEAFEQYF
cdr3_nt: TGTGCCAGCAGCCCGGGGGGGTCCGAGGCTTTCGAGCAGTACTTC

clone_size: once
v_call: TRBV6-5
j_call: TRBJ2-7
d_call: TRBD2
cdr3_aa: CASRPTSGRGNEQYF
cdr3_nt: TGTGCCAGCAGACCAACTAGCGGGAGGGGGAACGAGCAGTACTTC

clone_size: .
v_call: TRBV9
j_call: TRBJ2-7
d_call: .
cdr3_aa: CASSVDLRGLEQYF
cdr3_nt: TGTGCCAGCAGCGTAGATCTTCGCGGTCTCGAGCAGTACTTC

clone_size: .
v_call: TRBV10-3
j_call: TRBJ2-7
d_call: TRBD2
cdr3_aa: CAISESGGTYEQYF
cdr3_nt: TGTGCCATCAGTGAGAGCGGGGGGACCTACGAGCAGTACTTC

clone_size: .
v_call: TRBV6-6
j_call: TRBJ2-2
d_call: TRBD2
cdr3_aa: CASATPGGNTGELFF
cdr3_nt: TGTGCCAGCGCCACTCCGGGGGGGAACACCGGGGAGCTGTTTTTT

clone_size: .
v_call: TRBV6-1
j_call: TRBJ2-1
d_call: TRBD2
cdr3_aa: CAGGIGGGWNEQFF
cdr3_nt: TGTGCCGGCGGGATTGGGGGGGGTTGGAATGAGCAGTTCTTC

clone_size: .
v_call: TRBV20-1
j_call: TRBJ1-2
d_call: .
cdr3_aa: CSAKALAGYTF
cdr3_nt: TGCAGTGCTAAAGCACTTGCTGGCTACACCTTC

clone_size: .
v_call: TRBV7-9
j_call: TRBJ2-1
d_call: .
cdr3_aa: CASSPLGGKAYNEQFF
cdr3_nt: TGTGCCAGCAGCCCGTTGGGGGGAAAGGCCTACAATGAGCAGTTCTTC

clone_size: .
v_call: TRBV28
j_call: TRBJ2-3
d_call: .
cdr3_aa: CASSPRAAGADTQYF
cdr3_nt: TGTGCCAGCAGCCCAAGGGCGGCAGGGGCCGATACGCAGTATTTT

clone_size: once
v_call: TRBV6-1
j_call: TRBJ2-2
d_call: TRBD2
cdr3_aa: CASSSTSGGLGELFF
cdr3_nt: TGTGCCAGCAGCTCGACTAGCGGGGGGCTGGGGGAGCTGTTTTTT

clone_size: .
v_call: TRBV9
j_call: TRBJ1-3
d_call: .
cdr3_aa: CASSVEMANTIYF
cdr3_nt: TGTGCCAGCAGCGTAGAGATGGCTAACACCATATATTTT